A single sample gave rise to the 32 T cell receptor beta chains below, sequenced in a study of PD-L1 blockade in urothelial cancer. Libraries were prepared by immunoSEQ multiplex PCR; TCRdb keeps only in-frame clonotypes and omits some of them. Among roughly 130,000 clones listed, roughly 84% were seen once. The time point here: pretreatment peripheral blood. Source: PBMCs, taken around atezolizumab (anti-PD-L1) treatment. The source of these receptors is a man aged 45-65 years with urothelial cancer.

This rearrangement joins TRBV7-9 to TRBJ2-3, with D tentatively TRBD1 (5 bases). This CDR3 is 16 amino acids long. Germline V gene lookup returns CDR1 SEHNR and CDR2 FQNEAQ (reference sequence). V lost 1 base and J lost 0, with 11 bases in between. The chain's CDR3 is CASSLDGARSTDTQYF. For the CDR3, the DNA is TGTGCCAGCAGCTTAGATGGGGCTAGGAGCACAGATACGCAGTATTTT.

The chain combines TRBV4-1 with TRBJ1-5; D unresolved. V was clipped by 2 bases and J by 7 bases, with 18 bases between them. Looked up from germline, CDR1 is MGHRA and CDR2 is YSYEKL. The CDR3 has 16 residues. The chain's CDR3 is CASSQTPGEGWQPQHF. The CDR3 DNA follows: TGCGCCAGCAGCCAAACCCCCGGGGAGGGTTGGCAGCCCCAGCATTTT.

J is TRBJ2-3 and V is TRBV19, with D maybe TRBD1 (5 bases). In germline, CDR1 is LNHDA, CDR2 SQIVND (reference sequence). This CDR3 is 17 amino acids long. V lost 6 bases and J lost 7, with 26 bases in between. This CDR3 reads CASSSTADSSRSYTQYF. The DNA for the CDR3 is TGTGCCAGTAGCTCAACCGCCGACAGCAGCCGCAGTTATACGCAGTATTTT.

The gene calls are TRBV2 and TRBJ2-5; maybe TRBD2 (6 bases). The germline gives CDR1 SNHLY, CDR2 FYNNEI. The CDR3 length is 15 residues. Between the trimmed V and J ends, which lost 6 bases and 2 bases, there was a span of 16 bases. The CDR3 reads CASSLGLGVQETQYF. DNA for the CDR3: TGTGCCAGCAGCCTGGGACTCGGGGTACAAGAGACCCAGTACTTC.

The chain links TRBV5-4 to TRBJ2-5, with 8 bases aligning to TRBD2. The CDR3 is 12 residues long. Germline CDR1 reads SGHNT; CDR2 reads YYREEE (reference sequence). V lost 7 bases to trimming and J lost 4 bases; unmatched junction nucleotides: 3. In DNA form, the CDR3 reads TGTGCCAGCGCCGGGGGGGGAGAGACCCAGTACTTC. This sequence encodes CASAGGGETQYF.

This chain joins TRBV4-1 and TRBJ2-7, with no clear D. This CDR3 is 13 amino acids long. Per germline, CDR1 MGHRA and CDR2 YSYEKL. Trimming pared 2 bases from V and 2 bases from J, leaving 7 bases between. This CDR3 reads CASSQHSTYEQYF. CDR3 coding DNA: TGCGCCAGCAGCCAACACAGCACCTACGAGCAGTACTTC.

The chain carries TRBV5-1 and TRBJ2-3, with D tentatively TRBD1 (5 bases). V was pared by 7 bases and J by 4 bases, with 19 bases between. The CDR3 sequence is 15 residues long. Germline CDR1 is SGHRS and CDR2 is YFSETQ. CDR3 DNA: TGCGCCAGCTACTGGACCTCGCAGGGCGCAGATACGCAGTATTTT. It translates to CASYWTSQGADTQYF. The variable domain in full, completed from reference TRBV5-1 and TRBJ2-3, reads KAGVTQTPRYLIKTRGQQVTLSCSPISGHRSVSWYQQTPGQGLQFLFEYFSETQRNKGNFPGRFSGRQFSNSRSEMNVSTLELGDSALYLCASYWTSQGADTQYFGPGTRLTVL.

This chain connects TRBV7-8 to TRBJ1-3; D gene unclear. Germline CDR1 reads SGHVS; CDR2 reads FQNEAQ. The CDR3 spans 14 residues. Trimming left V 1 base short and J 1 base short, with 5 bases between. This CDR3 is CASSLVRSGNTIYF. In nucleotides, the CDR3 is TGTGCCAGCAGCTTAGTGCGGTCTGGAAACACCATATATTTT.

This CDR3 reads CASSPLAGRNPKGDEKLFF. The CDR3 DNA reads TGTGCCAGCAGCCCTTTGGCCGGGAGAAATCCTAAAGGGGATGAAAAACTGTTTTTT. The chain carries TRBV4-2 and TRBJ1-4, with D possibly TRBD1 on 5 matching bases. V was shortened by 4 bases and J by 6 bases, with 27 bases between the two germline ends. The CDR3 is 19 residues long. CDR1 and CDR2 (germline): LGHNA, YNFKEQ.

Remarks on this clone: A read error may produce the germline difference seen at one junction end. The chain combines TRBV30 with TRBJ2-7; 8 positions match TRBD2. CDR1 and CDR2 (germline): GTSNPN, SVGIG (reference sequence). This CDR3 region has 15 residues. This CDR3 reads CARSGGGSLSYEQYF. CDR3 DNA: TGTGCCCGGAGCGGCGGGGGGTCCCTCTCCTACGAGCAGTACTTC.

The chain joins TRBV9 to TRBJ2-5, with a possible D match to TRBD2 (6 bases). V was cut by 1 base and J by 9 bases, with 13 bases left in between. This CDR3 has 13 residues. Germline loops: CDR1 SGDLS, CDR2 YYNGEE. CDR3 nucleotides: TGTGCCAGCAGCGTAACGGGAGTTGAGGCCCAGTACTTC. Encoded protein: CASSVTGVEAQYF. Combining the CDR3 with reference TRBV9 and TRBJ2-5 gives the whole variable domain DSGVTQTPKHLITATGQRVTLRCSPRSGDLSVYWYQQSLDQGLQFLIQYYNGEERAKGNILERFSAQQFPDLHSELNLSSLELGDSALYFCASSVTGVEAQYFGPGTRLLVL.

The rearrangement joins TRBV7-9 to TRBJ2-7; TRBD1 is a possible D gene (5 bases). This CDR3 comprises 14 residues. Per germline, CDR1 SEHNR and CDR2 FQNEAQ (reference sequence). Trimming cost V 5 bases and J 2 bases, with 13 bases left between them. CDR3: CASSADRVPYEQYF. The CDR3, as DNA: TGTGCCAGCAGCGCCGACAGAGTCCCCTACGAGCAGTACTTC.

The chain has TRBV7-2 and TRBJ2-2; TRBD2 matches 7 bases. Germline V CDR1 and CDR2: SGHTA, FQGNSA. V lost 5 bases to trimming and J lost 1 base; unmatched junction nucleotides: 4. This CDR3 is built from 15 residues. In nucleotides, the CDR3 is TGTGCCAGCAGCCCCTCGGGGGGGAACACCGGGGAGCTGTTTTTT. Amino acids: CASSPSGGNTGELFF.

The chain links TRBV19 to TRBJ2-7, with a possible D match to TRBD2 (5 bases). The CDR3 totals 13 residues. Germline CDR1 LNHDA, CDR2 SQIVND (reference sequence). Trimming stripped 5 bases from V and 3 bases from J, with 11 bases between. CDR3 nucleotides: TGTGCCAGTAGTCCGACGGGAAACTACGAGCAGTACTTC. Translation: CASSPTGNYEQYF.

The chain joins TRBV6-1 to TRBJ2-7; 7 positions agree with TRBD1. Germline CDR1 MNHNS, CDR2 SASEGT. The CDR3 covers 14 residues. Trimming cost V 6 bases and J 11 bases; bases outside gene matches: 16. As DNA, the CDR3 is TGTGCCAGCAGCCCAAAGGGACGGGACAGACCCGAGTACTTC. Protein sequence: CASSPKGRDRPEYF.

V is TRBV28 and J is TRBJ2-7; 14 bases match TRBD2. Losses at the gene ends were 4 bases for V and 2 bases for J; bases not matched to a gene: 16. The CDR3 extends over 20 amino acids. Germline V gene lookup returns CDR1 MDHEN and CDR2 SYDVKM. The CDR3 spells CASSSYIRTSGRSGAYEQYF. DNA for the CDR3: TGTGCCAGCAGTTCCTACATTCGGACTAGCGGGAGGTCCGGGGCCTACGAGCAGTACTTC.

The chain has TRBV19 and TRBJ2-1; D uncertain. Germline loops: CDR1 LNHDA, CDR2 SQIVND (reference sequence). V was pared by 4 bases and J by 4 bases, with 17 bases between. This CDR3 has 16 amino acids. The CDR3 DNA reads TGTGCCAGTAGTACACCAAGGCTAGTCAAATACAATGAGCAGTTCTTC. It translates to CASSTPRLVKYNEQFF. The entire variable domain, with the rest obtained from reference TRBV19 and TRBJ2-1, is as follows: DGGITQSPKYLFRKEGQNVTLSCEQNLNHDAMYWYRQDPGQGLRLIYYSQIVNDFQKGDIAEGYSVSREKKESFPLTVTSAQKNPTAFYLCASSTPRLVKYNEQFFGPGTRLTVL.

This clone was detected once. The rearrangement uses TRBV28 and TRBJ2-5; no clear D. With 4 bases removed from V and 5 bases from J, the gap between germline ends came to 14 bases. Germline CDR1 is MDHEN and CDR2 is SYDVKM. This CDR3 is built from 14 residues. CDR3 DNA: TGTGCCAGCAGTTCAACCCAGGTTAGGGAGACCCAGTACTTC. It translates to CASSSTQVRETQYF.

The gene calls are TRBV11-3 and TRBJ2-1, with 10 bases that match TRBD2. Trimming took 5 bases from V and 4 from J; bases not matched to a gene: 5. Per the germline V gene, CDR1 is SGHNT and CDR2 is YENEEA. This CDR3 comprises 15 residues. The CDR3 reads CASSTGLAAYNEQFF. CDR3 nucleotide sequence: TGTGCCAGCAGCACAGGACTAGCGGCTTACAATGAGCAGTTCTTC. Complete variable domain (other parts from reference TRBV11-3 and TRBJ2-1): EAGVVQSPRYKIIEKKQPVAFWCNPISGHNTLYWYLQNLGQGPELLIRYENEEAVDDSQLPKDRFSAERLKGVDSTLKIQPAELGDSAVYLCASSTGLAAYNEQFFGPGTRLTVL.

The chain carries TRBV6-6 and TRBJ2-7; a weak D match, TRBD1 (5 bases). With 5 bases removed from V and 1 base from J, the gap between germline ends came to 9 bases. The germline CDR1 and CDR2 sequences are MNHNY and SVGAGI (reference sequence). This CDR3 spans 13 amino acids. The CDR3 DNA reads TGTGCCAGCAGTAGGGCAGGGTCCTACGAGCAGTACTTC. Translation gives CASSRAGSYEQYF.

The chain couples TRBV7-6 to TRBJ1-4, with a possible D match to TRBD1 (6 bases). This CDR3 has 20 amino acids. Germline loops: CDR1 SGHVS, CDR2 FNYEAQ. V lost 5 bases to trimming and J lost 7 bases, with 32 bases between them. CDR3 region: CASSHDRVEAGGPAGEKLFF. The DNA for the CDR3 is TGTGCCAGCAGCCACGATAGGGTCGAGGCGGGGGGCCCGGCGGGTGAAAAACTGTTTTTT. The full variable domain, in which reference TRBV7-6 and TRBJ1-4 provide the parts outside the CDR3, is GAGVSQSPRYKVTKRGQDVALRCDPISGHVSLYWYRQALGQGPEFLTYFNYEAQQDKSGLPNDRFSAERPEGSISTLTIQRTEQRDSAMYRCASSHDRVEAGGPAGEKLFFGSGTQLSVL.

V is TRBV2 and J is TRBJ1-1; D perhaps matches TRBD1 (5 bases). CDR3 size: 13 residues. Trimming stripped 7 bases from V and 6 bases from J, with 15 bases between. Germline V gene sequence: CDR1 SNHLY, CDR2 FYNNEI. The CDR3 coding sequence is TGTGCCAGCAATCTCGGGGGTTTCGCTGAAGCTTTCTTT. This gives the protein CASNLGGFAEAFF.

The chain combines TRBV9 with TRBJ2-2; TRBD2 matches 12 bases. Germline lookup yields CDR1 SGDLS and CDR2 YYNGEE. V shed 3 bases, J shed 2 bases, and the junction held 2 bases outside the gene matches. CDR3 length: 16 residues. The CDR3 nucleotides are TGTGCCAGCAGCGAGACTAGCGGGGGAAACACCGGGGAGCTGTTTTTT. Residues: CASSETSGGNTGELFF.

There are a few counts of this clone. The chain has TRBV6-5 and TRBJ2-7; TRBD1 agrees at 8 bases. Per germline, CDR1 MNHEY and CDR2 SVGAGI. With V trimmed by 6 bases and J by 1 base, 5 bases remained unmatched. The CDR3 spans 14 residues. The CDR3 bases are TGTGCCAGCAGGAGGGACAGGCAATCCTACGAGCAGTACTTC. Its translation: CASRRDRQSYEQYF.

The CDR3 nucleotides read TGTGCCAGCCAGCCACAGGGAGCGGATCGTACTGAAGCTTTCTTT. Translation gives CASQPQGADRTEAFF. The V call is TRBV28, the J call TRBJ1-1; weak D call: TRBD1 (6 bases). CDR1 MDHEN and CDR2 SYDVKM come from the germline V gene. The CDR3 runs to 15 residues. Trimming pared 8 bases from V and 5 bases from J, leaving 21 bases between.

The chain links TRBV6-5 to TRBJ2-3; 7 bases are a match to TRBD2. The CDR3 is 13 residues long. J was trimmed by 11 bases and V by 6 bases; bases with no gene match: 11. CDR1 is MNHEY and CDR2 is SVGAGI in the germline V gene. CDR3 bases: TGTGCCAGCAGGGAAAGCGGGAAGGTGGGGCAGTATTTT. This gives the protein CASRESGKVGQYF.

V gene TRBV4-1 combines with J gene TRBJ1-5, with D hard to call. Germline V gene lookup returns CDR1 MGHRA and CDR2 YSYEKL. V lost 1 base to trimming and J lost 4 bases, with 5 bases between them. This CDR3 spans 13 amino acids. Here the CDR3 reads CASSQVLNQPQHF. As DNA, the CDR3 is TGCGCCAGCAGCCAAGTCCTTAATCAGCCCCAGCATTTT.

This clone was detected once. J is TRBJ2-1 and V is TRBV30; D remains unclear. The CDR3 extends over 11 amino acids. The germline gives CDR1 GTSNPN, CDR2 SVGIG (reference sequence). Deletions cut 5 bases from V and 10 bases from J, with 12 bases between. As DNA, the CDR3 is TGTGCCTGGGAGCAAGCGCTGGAGCAGTTCTTC. Encoded protein: CAWEQALEQFF. The full variable domain, rest sourced from reference TRBV30 and TRBJ2-1, is SQTIHQWPATLVQPVGSPLSLECTVEGTSNPNLYWYRQAAGRGLQLLFYSVGIGQISSEVPQNLSASRPQDRQFILSSKKLLLSDSGFYLCAWEQALEQFFGPGTRLTVL.

The J gene is TRBJ2-1, the V gene TRBV2, with 9 bases identical to TRBD2. CDR3 size: 15 residues. Germline V CDR1 and CDR2: SNHLY, FYNNEI. J was trimmed by 2 bases and V by 6 bases; bases with no gene match: 5. The CDR3 DNA sequence: TGTGCCAGCAGGCCGACTAGCGGACCCTACAATGAGCAGTTCTTC. Its protein product is CASRPTSGPYNEQFF.

V and J are TRBV29-1 and TRBJ2-1; D may be TRBD1 (6 bases). CDR1 is SQVTM, CDR2 ANQGSEA, per germline. The CDR3 contains 18 residues. Trimming shortened V by 4 bases and J by 5 bases, and 27 bases separated the two germline ends. CDR3 bases: TGCAGCGTTGGAGATTGGGGGCGAGCCCAGGCCGAAGACAATGAGCAGTTCTTC. As protein: CSVGDWGRAQAEDNEQFF.

The rearrangement uses TRBV6-6 and TRBJ1-2; D is unclear. The CDR3 spans 14 residues. CDR1 and CDR2 from the germline V gene are MNHNY and SVGAGI (reference sequence). The V and J ends lost 0 bases and 4 bases respectively, with 9 bases between them. CDR3 protein: CASSYSSGTYGYTF. The DNA of the CDR3 is TGTGCCAGCAGTTACTCCTCAGGAACCTATGGCTACACCTTC.

The gene calls are TRBV6-5 and TRBJ1-2, with no clear D. The CDR3 is made up of 13 amino acids. Germline V lookup: CDR1 MNHEY, CDR2 SVGAGI. V was cut by 5 bases and J by 5 bases, with 12 bases left in between. The CDR3 sequence: CASSRESAYGYTF. The CDR3 DNA reads TGTGCCAGCAGTCGGGAGTCAGCGTATGGCTACACCTTC.